The rows below give T cell receptor beta chains drawn from one sample of a study of T cell responses to AZD1222 COVID-19 vaccine. Profiled with immunoSEQ multiplex PCR; TCRdb holds only in-frame clones, not every one. The data show 140,000 to 150,000 clones, 92% seen once. The sequencing used peripheral blood, collected on day 0 of AZD1222 vaccination. The receptors come from an adult in good health. CDR3s leave out the opening cysteine and the closing phenylalanine or tryptophan. Each record gives: clone size, J gene, V gene, CDR3 protein. Rows may omit the clone size; those that give it use once, few, many or a size class.

NA TRBJ1-1 TRBV19 ASSPMDATGTTIAF
NA TRBJ1-1 TRBV6-1 ASSETTGSLIVDTEAF
NA TRBJ1-5 TRBV27 ASSLIRGGDQPQH
NA TRBJ1-1 TRBV5-1 ASSLGATNTEAF
NA TRBJ2-3 TRBV7-9 ASSLGFGTQY
NA TRBJ2-1 TRBV4-1 ASSQGGSSYNEQF
NA TRBJ2-6 TRBV5-1 ASSLVGDGQDSSGANVLT
NA TRBJ2-7 TRBV29-1 SVVLRTHNPYEQY
NA TRBJ2-1 TRBV5-5 ASSYILAAYVEQF
NA TRBJ1-2 TRBV11-2 ASSSGGHYGYT
NA TRBJ2-2 TRBV7-9 ASSLAQYTGELF
NA TRBJ2-1 TRBV29-1 SVDRRDEQF
NA TRBJ1-2 TRBV5-1 ASSLNRGLANYGYT
NA TRBJ2-2 TRBV18 ASSPLYGGQTGELF
NA TRBJ2-7 TRBV6-5 ASSSTGGAFYEQY
once TRBJ1-6 TRBV28 ASSRGLLNSPLH
NA TRBJ1-2 TRBV10-3 AISELGQNYGYT
NA TRBJ2-7 TRBV5-5 ASSSRGADEQY
NA TRBJ2-5 TRBV27 ASSLFRSQETQY
once TRBJ1-1 TRBV5-6 ASSFLGRDLRDTEAF
NA TRBJ1-6 TRBV5-1 ASSLFPQQGTQNSPLH
NA TRBJ1-1 TRBV3-1/TRBV3-2 ASSQSTGNTEAF
once TRBJ2-5 TRBV10-2 ASSFNPRETQY
once TRBJ1-1 TRBV5-1 ASSLEMGGNTEAF
NA TRBJ2-4 TRBV10-3 AISTRENIQY
NA TRBJ1-4 TRBV7-6 ASSLGTANNEKLF
NA TRBJ2-5 TRBV3-1/TRBV3-2 ASSQDARGGQETQY
NA TRBJ2-7 TRBV19 ASKRTDGYEQY
NA TRBJ1-4 TRBV21-1 ASSKDRGTNEKLF
NA TRBJ2-5 TRBV9 ASSVGASGSETQY
NA TRBJ1-2 TRBV5-1 ASSTGTRRYGYT
NA TRBJ2-5 TRBV5-1 ASSPLGRIETQY
NA TRBJ2-7 TRBV6-5 ASQGGGDYEQY
NA TRBJ2-1 TRBV27 ASRRLAGIYNEQF
NA TRBJ2-7 TRBV29-1 SVGTAGGPSSYEQY
NA TRBJ2-7 TRBV28 ASSQGYEQY
NA TRBJ1-4 TRBV18 ASSPGAGEKLF
once TRBJ2-7 TRBV29-1 SGTGGSTYEQY
NA TRBJ2-1 TRBV18 ASSPPSANEQF
NA TRBJ2-1 TRBV3-1/TRBV3-2 ASSQEGGTSPYNEQF